Listed below are T cell receptor beta chains from one sample, sequenced in a study of immune evolution from preneoplasia to lung adenocarcinoma. Profiled with immunoSEQ multiplex PCR; TCRdb holds only in-frame clones, not every one. Seen here are fewer than 13,000 clones, roughly 82% observed once, and the top ten hold roughly 3%. The sample taken for sequencing was FFPE minimally invasive lung adenocarcinoma tissue. The receptors shown here come from a person between 65 and 80 years old with lung adenocarcinoma. Each CDR3 is given with its conserved first and last residue. Each record gives: J gene, D gene, V gene, clone size, CDR3 DNA, CDR3 protein. The D gene is left open where the match is weak. Clone size is given for some rows only: seen once, a few or many times, or a class if the clone is expanded.

TRBJ1-2,.,TRBV18,.,TGTGCCAGCTCACCAGGAGCAGTCACTAACTATGGCTACACCTTC,CASSPGAVTNYGYTF
TRBJ2-5,.,TRBV9,.,TGTGCCAGCAAATCTAGCTGGCGAGAGACCCAGTACTTC,CASKSSWRETQYF
TRBJ2-7,TRBD2,TRBV7-6,.,TGTGCCAGCAGCCCGGAGAGCGGGGGGATCGAGCAGTACTTC,CASSPESGGIEQYF
TRBJ2-3,.,TRBV11-2,once,TGTGCCAGCAGTCGAAGTGACACTAGCACAGATACGCAGTATTTT,CASSRSDTSTDTQYF
TRBJ1-1,TRBD1,TRBV11-2,.,TGTGCCAGCAGCTTACAGGGGGGCATGAACACTGAAGCTTTCTTT,CASSLQGGMNTEAFF
TRBJ1-1,.,TRBV2,few,TGTGCCAGCAGTGAACAGGGCATGAACACTGAAGCTTTCTTT,CASSEQGMNTEAFF
TRBJ2-7,TRBD2,TRBV5-1,few,TGCGCCAGCAGCTTGAGCGGACTAGCGGGGGGAAGTGAGCAGTACTTC,CASSLSGLAGGSEQYF
TRBJ2-7,.,TRBV6-1,once,TGTGCCCTGGGAGCAGGAGACACCTACGAGCAGTACTTC,CALGAGDTYEQYF
TRBJ1-1,.,TRBV6-6,.,TGTGCCAGCAGGGAGAATGCTGAAGCTTTCTTT,CASRENAEAFF
TRBJ2-7,.,TRBV7-2,.,TGTGCCAGCAGCCAAGAAGCGGTAGGGGATGGGACCTACGAGCAGTACTTC,CASSQEAVGDGTYEQYF
TRBJ2-2,.,TRBV10-3,.,TGTGCCAGCAACCGGGACGAGGGGACCGGGGAGCTGTTTTTT,CASNRDEGTGELFF
TRBJ2-7,.,TRBV10-3,.,TGTGCCACCAGGAGGGGGCCCATCTACGAGCAGTACTTC,CATRRGPIYEQYF
TRBJ2-1,TRBD2,TRBV2,.,TGTGCCAGCAGACCTAGCGGTCCCTCCTACAATGAGCAGTTCTTC,CASRPSGPSYNEQFF
TRBJ1-2,.,TRBV14,once,TGTGCCAGCAGCCAAGAAAAGGGATCGGGCTATGGCTACACCTTC,CASSQEKGSGYGYTF
TRBJ2-5,.,TRBV18,.,TGTGCCAGCTCACCAGGTTTGGGCGAGACCCAGTACTTC,CASSPGLGETQYF